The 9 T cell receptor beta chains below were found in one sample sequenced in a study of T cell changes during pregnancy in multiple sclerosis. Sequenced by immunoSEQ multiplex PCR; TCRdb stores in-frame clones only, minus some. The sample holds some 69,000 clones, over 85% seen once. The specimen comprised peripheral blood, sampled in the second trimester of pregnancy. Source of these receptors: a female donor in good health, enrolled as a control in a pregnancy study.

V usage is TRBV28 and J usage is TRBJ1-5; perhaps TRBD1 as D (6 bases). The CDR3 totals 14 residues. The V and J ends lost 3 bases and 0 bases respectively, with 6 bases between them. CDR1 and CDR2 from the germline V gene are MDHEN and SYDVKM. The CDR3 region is CASSLDSSNQPQHF. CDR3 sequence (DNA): TGTGCCAGCAGTTTGGACAGTAGCAATCAGCCCCAGCATTTT.

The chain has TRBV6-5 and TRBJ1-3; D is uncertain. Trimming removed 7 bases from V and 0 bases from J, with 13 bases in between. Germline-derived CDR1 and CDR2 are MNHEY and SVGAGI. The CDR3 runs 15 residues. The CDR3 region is CASTGGPYSGNTIYF. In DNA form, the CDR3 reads TGTGCCAGCACTGGAGGTCCTTACTCTGGAAACACCATATATTTT.

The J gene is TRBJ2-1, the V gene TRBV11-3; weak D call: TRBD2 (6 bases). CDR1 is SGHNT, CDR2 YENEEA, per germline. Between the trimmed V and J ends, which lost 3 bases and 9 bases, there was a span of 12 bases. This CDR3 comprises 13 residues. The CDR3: CASSFLGGSEQFF. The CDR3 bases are TGTGCCAGCAGCTTCCTTGGGGGGAGTGAGCAGTTCTTC.

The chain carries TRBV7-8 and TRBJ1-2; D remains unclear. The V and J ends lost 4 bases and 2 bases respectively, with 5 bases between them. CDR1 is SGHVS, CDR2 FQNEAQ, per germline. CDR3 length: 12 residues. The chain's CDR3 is CASSSLNYGYTF. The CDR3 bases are TGTGCCAGCAGCTCACTGAACTATGGCTACACCTTC.

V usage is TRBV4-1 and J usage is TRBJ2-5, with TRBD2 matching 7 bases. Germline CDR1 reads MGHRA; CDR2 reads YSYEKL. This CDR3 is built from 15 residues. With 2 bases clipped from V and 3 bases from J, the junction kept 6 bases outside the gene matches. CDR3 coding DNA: TGCGCCAGCAGCCAACCCGGACTAGGGAAAGAGACCCAGTACTTC. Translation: CASSQPGLGKETQYF.

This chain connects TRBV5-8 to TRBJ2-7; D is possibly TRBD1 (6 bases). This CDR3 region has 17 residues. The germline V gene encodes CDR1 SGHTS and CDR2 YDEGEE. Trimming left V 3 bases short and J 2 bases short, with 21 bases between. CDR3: CASSYSPRNRAPYEQYF. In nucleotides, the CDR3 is TGTGCCAGCAGCTACTCCCCCAGGAACAGGGCACCCTACGAGCAGTACTTC.

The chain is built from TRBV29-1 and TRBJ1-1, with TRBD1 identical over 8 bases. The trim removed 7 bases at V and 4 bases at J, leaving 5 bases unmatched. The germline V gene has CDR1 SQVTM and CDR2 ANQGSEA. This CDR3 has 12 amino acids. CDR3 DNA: TGCAGCGCCCAAACAGGGGGCACTGAAGCTTTCTTT. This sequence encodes CSAQTGGTEAFF.

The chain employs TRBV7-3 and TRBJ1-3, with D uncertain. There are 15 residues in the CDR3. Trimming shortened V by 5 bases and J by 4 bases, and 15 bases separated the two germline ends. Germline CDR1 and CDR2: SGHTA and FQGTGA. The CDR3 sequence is CASSLRYEWGNTIYF. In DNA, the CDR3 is TGTGCCAGCAGCCTACGTTACGAGTGGGGAAACACCATATATTTT.

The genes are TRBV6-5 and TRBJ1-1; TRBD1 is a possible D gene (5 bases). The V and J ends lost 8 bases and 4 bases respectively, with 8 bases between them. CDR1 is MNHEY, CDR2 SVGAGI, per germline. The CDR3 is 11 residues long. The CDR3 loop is CASAGITEAFF. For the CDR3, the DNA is TGTGCCAGCGCAGGGATCACTGAAGCTTTCTTT.